Following are 3 T cell receptor beta chains from one sample sequenced in a study of patients and donors after allogeneic stem cell transplantation. One entry per CDR3 protein, called by TCRdb with MiXCR from the RT-PCR reads. Found here are about a million distinct CDR3 sequences, more than 15% of them singletons; the top ten hold around 6%. Sequencing was carried out using blood, either unsorted or a sorted T cell fraction (not recorded which). The origin of the receptors is a human donor who was either an allogeneic HSCT recipient or a stem cell or donor lymphocyte infusion donor (not recorded which). It is not recorded whose cells these are; they may come from a transplant donor.

The V call is TRBV20-1, the J call TRBJ1-6, with D perhaps TRBD1 (5 bases). The germline V gene has CDR1 DFQATT and CDR2 SNEGSKA (reference sequence). The CDR3 has 14 amino acids. Trimming cost V 7 bases and J 7 bases, with 17 bases left between them. Here the CDR3 DNA reads TGCAGTGAGACCGGGACCGTGAGGAATTCACCCCTCCACTTT. Translating it yields CSETGTVRNSPLHF.

This clonotype has more than one count but fewer than ten. CDR3 sequence: CATSPTGLKGYTF. The CDR3 DNA follows: TGTGCCACCAGTCCTACAGGACTTAAGGGCTACACCTTC. The J gene is TRBJ1-2, the V gene TRBV15, with TRBD1 as a possible D gene (5 bases). The V and J ends lost 6 bases and 8 bases respectively, with 16 bases between them. The CDR3 totals 13 residues. Germline loops: CDR1 LNHNV, CDR2 YYDKDF (reference sequence).

The chain employs TRBV13 and TRBJ1-2; 7 positions match TRBD1. Trimming at V came to 6 bases and at J to 4 bases, leaving 11 bases not matched to a gene. From germline, CDR1 is PRHDT and CDR2 FYEKMQ (reference sequence). This CDR3 has 15 residues. In DNA, the CDR3 is TGTGCCAGCAGTTCCGCGACAGGGCAGATCTATGGCTACACCTTC. This sequence encodes CASSSATGQIYGYTF.